This T cell receptor beta chain is drawn from a study of cytomegalovirus exposure and HLA in healthy donors. Overall study results and limits: Cytomegalovirus status was reportedly diagnosed by the classifier with high specificity and sensitivity.

Use of 60 Vbeta and 13 Jbeta primers characterized the PCR. Data came from immunoSEQ multiplex PCR; TCRdb stores just in-frame clones and leaves some out. The sample has more than 45,000 clones; about 80% are singletons. Of note for this clone: Antigen specificity is unknown.

Looked up from germline, CDR1 is MDHEN and CDR2 is SYDVKM. The CDR3 consists of 17 residues. Trimming shortened V by 3 bases and J by 2 bases, and 17 bases separated the two germline ends. The sequencing sample was made of PBMCs. The rearrangement joins TRBV28 to TRBJ2-1; possibly TRBD2 for D (6 bases). The origin of this receptor is a man aged 50 to 59 in good health and CMV-seronegative. In nucleotides, the CDR3 is TGTGCCAGCAGTTTCGTAATAGGTAGCGGAACCTACAATGAGCAGTTCTTC. Encoded protein: CASSFVIGSGTYNEQFF.